These T cell receptor beta chains were read from a single sample in a study of blood T cells in healthy people across ages. MiXCR, run by TCRdb on the 5' RACE reads, gives a single entry per CDR3 protein. The sample has hundreds of thousands of distinct CDR3 sequences; 20% to 30% are singletons. The same data also went into a second study, on T cells of mothers and their children.

Sample: blood. All receptors derive from a boy younger than 18 in good health. Both conserved end residues are part of each CDR3. Each record gives: J gene, clone size, V gene, D gene, CDR3 protein, CDR3 DNA. D genes are given only for firm matches. The size field is filled for only some rows; it gives once, few, many or a size class.

>TRBJ2-7|.|TRBV9|.
CASSVAGHGTYEQYF
TGTGCCAGCAGCGTAGCGGGCCACGGCACCTACGAGCAGTACTTC
>TRBJ2-5|few|TRBV7-8|.
CASSLLRASTETQYF
TGTGCCAGCAGCCTACTACGGGCCAGCACGGAGACCCAGTACTTC
>TRBJ2-4|.|TRBV20-1|TRBD2
CSAPPSGGLAKNIQYF
TGCAGTGCCCCACCCAGCGGGGGCCTAGCCAAAAACATTCAGTACTTC
>TRBJ2-7|.|TRBV29-1|TRBD2
CSVESVGSGGISYEQYF
TGCAGCGTTGAATCCGTAGGTAGCGGGGGAATCTCCTACGAGCAGTACTTC
>TRBJ2-1|few|TRBV7-2|TRBD1
CASSTGTVISSYNEQFF
TGTGCCAGCAGCACCGGGACAGTCATTAGCTCCTACAATGAGCAGTTCTTC
>TRBJ1-4|.|TRBV20-1|.
CSAPPAGPGSGEKLFF
TGCAGTGCCCCTCCGGCAGGGCCCGGGTCGGGTGAAAAACTGTTTTTT
>TRBJ2-1|once|TRBV6-5|TRBD1
CASRRQGSSYNEQFF
TGTGCCAGCAGACGACAGGGTAGCTCCTACAATGAGCAGTTCTTC
>TRBJ1-2|.|TRBV29-1|TRBD1
CSVGTETNYGYTF
TGCAGCGTCGGGACAGAAACTAACTATGGCTACACCTTC
>TRBJ2-5|few|TRBV25-1|.
CASSDVGETQYF
TGTGCCAGCAGTGACGTAGGGGAGACCCAGTACTTC
>TRBJ2-7|few|TRBV20-1|.
CSATGTAFIYEQYF
TGCAGTGCCACAGGGACCGCCTTCATCTACGAGCAGTACTTC
>TRBJ2-6|once|TRBV18|TRBD1
CASSPDDRDSGANVLTF
TGTGCCAGCTCACCTGATGACAGGGACTCTGGGGCCAACGTCCTGACTTTC
>TRBJ2-1|few|TRBV19|TRBD2
CATLSGEYNEQFF
TGTGCCACCCTTAGCGGGGAGTACAATGAGCAGTTCTTC
>TRBJ1-6|.|TRBV28|.
CASSFRSSHNSPLHF
TGTGCCAGCAGTTTTAGAAGCTCCCATAATTCACCCCTCCACTTT
>TRBJ1-1|few|TRBV3-1|.
CASSLGGTSPGNTEAFF
TGTGCCAGCAGCCTTGGAGGGACCTCCCCGGGGAACACTGAAGCTTTCTTT
>TRBJ2-5|few|TRBV20-1|.
CSARFSTRETQYF
TGCAGTGCTAGATTCTCCACGAGGGAGACCCAGTACTTC
>TRBJ2-4|.|TRBV25-1|TRBD1
CASSELSGGELNIQYF
TGTGCCAGCAGTGAATTGTCAGGGGGCGAACTAAACATTCAGTACTTC
>TRBJ2-7|few|TRBV20-1|TRBD2
CSASSLSGSSYEQYF
TGCAGTGCTAGTTCCCTCAGCGGGAGCTCCTACGAGCAGTACTTC